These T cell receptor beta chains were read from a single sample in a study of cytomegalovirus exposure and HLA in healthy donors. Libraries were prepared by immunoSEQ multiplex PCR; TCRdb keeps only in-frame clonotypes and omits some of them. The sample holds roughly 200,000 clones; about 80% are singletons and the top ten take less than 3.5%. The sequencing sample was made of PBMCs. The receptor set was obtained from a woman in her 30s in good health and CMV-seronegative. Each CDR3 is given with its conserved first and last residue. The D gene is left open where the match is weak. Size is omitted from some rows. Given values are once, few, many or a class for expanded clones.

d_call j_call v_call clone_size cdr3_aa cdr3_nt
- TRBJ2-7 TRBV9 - CASSVSPNPYEQYF TGTGCCAGCAGCGTGAGTCCCAATCCCTACGAGCAGTACTTC
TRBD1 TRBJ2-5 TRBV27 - CASSLAGTGKETQYF TGTGCCAGCAGTTTAGCGGGGACAGGAAAAGAGACCCAGTACTTC
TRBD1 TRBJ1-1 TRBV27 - CASSWTGNTEAFF TGTGCCAGCAGTTGGACAGGGAACACTGAAGCTTTCTTT
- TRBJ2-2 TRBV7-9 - CASSLGWGGGGELFF TGTGCCAGCAGCTTAGGCTGGGGAGGCGGCGGGGAGCTGTTTTTT
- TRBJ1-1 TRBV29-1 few CSVDRGNTEAFF TGCAGCGTTGACAGGGGGAACACTGAAGCTTTCTTT
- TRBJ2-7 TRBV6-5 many CASSYGGEQYF TGTGCCAGCAGTTACGGCGGCGAGCAGTACTTC
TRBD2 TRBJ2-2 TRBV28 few CASSPMGASGRSGELFF TGTGCCAGCAGTCCTATGGGAGCTAGCGGGAGGTCCGGGGAGCTGTTTTTT
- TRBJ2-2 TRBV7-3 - CASSLRGTINTGELFF TGTGCCAGCAGCTTAAGGGGGACAATCAACACCGGGGAGCTGTTTTTT
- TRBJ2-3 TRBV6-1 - CASRIPREPTDTQYF TGTGCCAGCAGGATCCCCAGGGAACCCACAGATACGCAGTATTTT
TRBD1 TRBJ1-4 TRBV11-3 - CASSPTGGCYEKLFF TGTGCCAGCAGCCCAACAGGGGGCTGTTATGAAAAACTGTTTTTT
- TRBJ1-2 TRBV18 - CASSPRGNYGYTF TGTGCCAGCTCACCAAGGGGTAACTATGGCTACACCTTC
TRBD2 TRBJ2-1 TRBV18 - CASSPPMVLAGSSYNEQFF TGTGCCAGCTCACCACCGATGGTGCTAGCGGGGAGCTCCTACAATGAGCAGTTCTTC
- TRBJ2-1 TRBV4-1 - CASRAVNNEQFF TGCGCCAGCAGGGCCGTCAACAATGAGCAGTTCTTC
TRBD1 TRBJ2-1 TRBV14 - CASSQVGLGGYEQFF TGTGCCAGCAGCCAAGTGGGGTTAGGGGGCTATGAGCAGTTCTTC
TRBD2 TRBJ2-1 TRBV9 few CASSPQTSGEQFF TGTGCCAGCAGCCCACAAACTAGCGGGGAGCAGTTCTTC
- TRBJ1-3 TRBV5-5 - CASSSPGTGNTIYF TGTGCCAGCAGTAGTCCGGGAACTGGAAACACCATATATTTT
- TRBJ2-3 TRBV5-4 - CASSRTRGSLTDTQYF TGTGCCAGCAGCCGTACCCGGGGGTCTCTTACAGATACGCAGTATTTT
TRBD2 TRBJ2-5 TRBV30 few CAWSVGTSGQETQYF TGTGCCTGGAGTGTCGGGACTAGCGGACAAGAGACCCAGTACTTC
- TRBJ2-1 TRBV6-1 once CASSFYNEQFF TGTGCCAGCAGCTTCTACAATGAGCAGTTCTTC
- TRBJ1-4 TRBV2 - CASTRGEKLFF TGTGCCAGCACACGGGGGGAAAAACTGTTTTTT
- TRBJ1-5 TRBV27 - CASSFSAGARQPQHF TGTGCCAGCAGTTTTAGCGCAGGGGCTCGGCAGCCCCAGCATTTT
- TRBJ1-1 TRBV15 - CATDPSSGEGEAFF TGTGCCACCGACCCCTCCAGCGGGGAGGGGGAAGCTTTCTTT